Listed below are T cell receptor beta chains from one sample, sequenced in a study of OX40 agonist ivuxolimab in advanced cancers. Only in-frame clones appear in the TCRdb table, and some are missing; sequencing was by immunoSEQ multiplex PCR. The table records 66,000 or so clones, about 85% of them present only once. The specimen was CD4+ or CD8+ T cells sorted from blood, collected in a trial of the OX40 agonist ivuxolimab. The receptor set was obtained from an adult with an advanced solid tumor such as melanoma, head and neck, liver or kidney cancer. Both conserved end residues are part of each CDR3. D genes are given only for firm matches. Part of the rows lack a size; the others show once, few, many or a class for expanded clones.

j_call,d_call,clone_size,v_call,cdr3_nt,cdr3_aa
TRBJ1-2,NA,NA,TRBV28,TGTGCCAGCAGTCTCGCTGTGACAGCTAACTATGGCTACACCTTC,CASSLAVTANYGYTF
TRBJ1-1,NA,NA,TRBV19,TGTGCCAGTATAGGGCAGAGGAACACTGAAGCTTTCTTT,CASIGQRNTEAFF
TRBJ2-1,TRBD2,NA,TRBV5-1,TGCGCCAGCAGCCCGACTAGCGGGGGCCTCTACAATGAGCAGTTCTTC,CASSPTSGGLYNEQFF
TRBJ1-6,TRBD1,few,TRBV6-5,TGTGCCAGCAGACTTGGACAGGGAGGGAATTCACCCCTCCACTTT,CASRLGQGGNSPLHF
TRBJ1-1,NA,few,TRBV5-6,TGTGCCAGCAGCTTGTACGTTAACACTGAAGCTTTCTTT,CASSLYVNTEAFF
TRBJ1-1,TRBD1,NA,TRBV19,TGTGCCAGTAGTAATCAGGGGGCCACTGAAGCTTTCTTT,CASSNQGATEAFF
TRBJ1-2,TRBD1,NA,TRBV6-5,TGTGCCAGCAGTTACCGGGGACAGGGACCCTATGGCTACACCTTC,CASSYRGQGPYGYTF
TRBJ2-5,TRBD2,once,TRBV5-1,TGCGCCAGCGGGTTAGCGGGGGCCCGAGAAGAGACCCAGTACTTC,CASGLAGAREETQYF
TRBJ1-2,NA,NA,TRBV28,TGTGCCAGCACCATCAACAGGAGGAAGCATGGCTACACCTTC,CASTINRRKHGYTF
TRBJ1-5,NA,NA,TRBV7-2,TGTGCCAGCAGCCCGCAAAGGACAGTCAGGAGCAATCAGCCCCAGCATTTT,CASSPQRTVRSNQPQHF
TRBJ2-1,TRBD2,NA,TRBV7-2,TGTGCCAGCAGCTCTCTAGCGGGAGGTCCCCATGGGAATGAGCAGTTCTTC,CASSSLAGGPHGNEQFF
TRBJ1-2,NA,NA,TRBV10-3,TGTGCCATCGGGGTTACTAACTATGGCTACACCTTC,CAIGVTNYGYTF
TRBJ1-2,NA,NA,TRBV28,TGTGCCAGCAGTTTAGGACACAACTATGGCTACACCTTC,CASSLGHNYGYTF
TRBJ2-5,NA,NA,TRBV6-6,TGTGCCAGCAGCCCCCCCCACCCCCAAAGGGAGACCCAGTACTTC,CASSPPHPQRETQYF
TRBJ1-1,NA,NA,TRBV7-2,TGTGCCAGCAGCATATTCCGTGGGCCCAACACTGAAGCTTTCTTT,CASSIFRGPNTEAFF
TRBJ1-2,TRBD1,NA,TRBV15,TGTGCCACCAGCAGAACAGGACAGGACTATGGCTACACCTTC,CATSRTGQDYGYTF
TRBJ2-1,TRBD2,NA,TRBV11-3,TGTGCCAGCAGCTTAGCGGGGACTAGCGGTAGCTCCTACAATGAGCAGTTCTTC,CASSLAGTSGSSYNEQFF
TRBJ1-2,NA,NA,TRBV28,TGTGCCAGCAGCAGACAGAACTATGGCTACACCTTC,CASSRQNYGYTF
TRBJ1-5,TRBD1,few,TRBV6-6,TGTGCCAGCATAAAATCTCAGGGGGATCAGCCCCAGCATTTT,CASIKSQGDQPQHF